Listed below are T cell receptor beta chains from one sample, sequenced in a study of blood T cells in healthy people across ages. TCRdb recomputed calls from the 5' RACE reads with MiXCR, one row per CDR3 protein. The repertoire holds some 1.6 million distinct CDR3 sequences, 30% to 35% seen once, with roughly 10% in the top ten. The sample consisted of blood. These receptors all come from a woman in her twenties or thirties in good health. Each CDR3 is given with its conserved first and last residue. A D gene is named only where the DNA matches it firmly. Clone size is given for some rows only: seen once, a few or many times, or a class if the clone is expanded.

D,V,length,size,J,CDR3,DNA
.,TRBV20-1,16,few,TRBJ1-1,CSARDLRAPWDTEAFF,TGCAGTGCTAGAGATCTAAGGGCCCCCTGGGACACTGAAGCTTTCTTT
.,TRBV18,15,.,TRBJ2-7,CASSPPYGSKYEQYF,TGTGCCAGCTCACCACCGTACGGGAGTAAGTACGAGCAGTACTTC
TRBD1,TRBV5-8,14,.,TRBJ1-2,CASSFGRGAHGYTF,TGTGCCAGCAGCTTCGGCAGGGGGGCCCATGGCTACACCTTC
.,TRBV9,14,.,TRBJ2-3,CASSGGKITDMQYF,TGTGCCAGCAGCGGAGGGAAGATCACAGATATGCAGTATTTT
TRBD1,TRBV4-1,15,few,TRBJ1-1,CASSSQGQGNTEAFF,TGCGCCAGCAGTTCACAGGGACAGGGGAACACTGAAGCTTTCTTT
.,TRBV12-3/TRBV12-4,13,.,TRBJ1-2,CASSLIGGRGYTF,TGTGCCAGCAGTTTAATCGGGGGACGTGGCTACACCTTC
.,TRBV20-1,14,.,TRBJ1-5,CSASSQGMDQPQHF,TGCAGTGCTAGCTCTCAGGGGATGGATCAGCCCCAGCATTTT
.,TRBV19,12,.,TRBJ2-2,CALEGITGELFF,TGTGCCCTAGAGGGGATCACCGGGGAGCTGTTTTTT
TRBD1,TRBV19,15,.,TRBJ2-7,CASKLGQGASYEQYF,TGTGCCAGTAAATTGGGACAGGGGGCCTCCTACGAGCAGTACTTC
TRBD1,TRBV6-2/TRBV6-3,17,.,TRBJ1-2,CASSYDPPRQGNYGYTF,TGTGCCAGCAGTTATGATCCCCCCCGACAGGGGAACTATGGCTACACCTTC
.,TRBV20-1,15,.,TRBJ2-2,CSAKQGGGLGGELFF,TGCAGTGCAAAACAGGGAGGTGGGCTCGGCGGGGAGCTGTTTTTT
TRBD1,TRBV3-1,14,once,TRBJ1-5,CARSPGTGWQPQHF,TGTGCCCGCAGCCCGGGGACAGGATGGCAGCCCCAGCATTTT
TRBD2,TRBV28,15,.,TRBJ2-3,CASRLGTSMTDTQYF,TGTGCCAGCAGGCTCGGGACTAGCATGACAGATACGCAGTATTTT
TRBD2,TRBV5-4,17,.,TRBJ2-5,CASSGGLAGANQETQYF,TGTGCCAGCAGCGGTGGACTAGCGGGGGCAAACCAAGAGACCCAGTACTTC
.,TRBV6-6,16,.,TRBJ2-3,CASSYDRGRGAGTQYF,TGTGCCAGCAGTTACGATCGGGGGAGAGGGGCAGGTACGCAGTATTTT
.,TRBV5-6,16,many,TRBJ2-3,CASSLTLGLYTDTQYF,TGTGCCAGCAGCTTGACCCTTGGACTCTACACAGATACGCAGTATTTT
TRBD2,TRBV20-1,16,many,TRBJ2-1,CSASINSGSHDNEQFF,TGCAGTGCCTCGATCAATAGCGGGAGTCATGACAATGAGCAGTTCTTC
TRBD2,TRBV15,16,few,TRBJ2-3,CATSRDSAGGLDTQYF,TGTGCCACCAGCAGAGATTCGGCGGGAGGGCTAGATACGCAGTATTTT
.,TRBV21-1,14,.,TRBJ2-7,CASSNRREPDEQYF,TGTGCCAGCAGCAACCGCCGGGAGCCGGATGAGCAGTACTTC
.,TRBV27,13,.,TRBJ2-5,CASRQRPQETQYF,TGTGCCAGCAGGCAGCGGCCCCAAGAGACCCAGTACTTC
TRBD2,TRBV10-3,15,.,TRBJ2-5,CAISESGRGKETQYF,TGTGCCATCAGTGAGTCGGGGCGGGGGAAAGAGACCCAGTACTTC
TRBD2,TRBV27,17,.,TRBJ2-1,CASSLSWCSGSYNEQFF,TGTGCCAGCAGTTTATCGTGGTGCAGCGGGAGCTACAATGAGCAGTTCTTC
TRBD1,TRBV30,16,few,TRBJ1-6,CAWSVSGRGQGSPLHF,TGTGCCTGGAGTGTATCCGGCAGGGGGCAAGGTTCACCCCTCCACTTT
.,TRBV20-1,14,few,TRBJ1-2,CSASPGPVGGGYTF,TGCAGTGCCTCACCGGGGCCCGTGGGAGGAGGCTACACCTTC
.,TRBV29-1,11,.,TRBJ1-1,CSVEPGAEAFF,TGCAGCGTTGAGCCAGGAGCTGAAGCTTTCTTT
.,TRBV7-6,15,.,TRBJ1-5,CASSLGVRGRGPQHF,TGTGCCAGCAGCTTAGGGGTGCGGGGTAGGGGGCCCCAGCATTTT
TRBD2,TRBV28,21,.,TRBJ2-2,CASSPIGTSGRASKDTGELFF,TGTGCCAGCAGTCCGATAGGGACTAGCGGGAGGGCCTCTAAGGACACCGGGGAGCTGTTTTTT
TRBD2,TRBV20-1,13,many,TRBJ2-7,CSARTSGVYEQYF,TGCAGTGCTCGGACTAGCGGGGTGTACGAGCAGTACTTC
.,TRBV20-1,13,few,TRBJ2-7,CSARDGGSGEQYF,TGCAGTGCTAGAGATGGAGGATCCGGCGAGCAGTACTTC
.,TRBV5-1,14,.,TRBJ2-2,CASSLQANTGELFF,TGCGCCAGCAGCTTACAGGCGAACACCGGGGAGCTGTTTTTT
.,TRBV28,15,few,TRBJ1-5,CASSPNRAGNQPQHF,TGTGCCAGCAGTCCCAACAGGGCGGGCAATCAGCCCCAGCATTTT
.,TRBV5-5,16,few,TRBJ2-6,CASMRAASSGANVLTF,TGTGCCAGCATGAGGGCCGCGTCCTCTGGGGCCAACGTCCTGACTTTC
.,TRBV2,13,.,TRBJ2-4,CASTGPEKNIQYF,TGTGCCAGTACTGGACCGGAGAAAAACATTCAGTACTTC
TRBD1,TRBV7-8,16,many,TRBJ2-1,CASSLAGTGAYNEQFF,TGTGCCAGCAGCTTAGCCGGGACAGGGGCCTACAATGAGCAGTTCTTC
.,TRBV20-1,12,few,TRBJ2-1,CSTQTDINEQFF,TGCAGTACCCAGACAGACATCAATGAGCAGTTCTTC
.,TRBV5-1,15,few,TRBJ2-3,CASSSAGLASDTQYF,TGCGCCAGCAGCAGCGCGGGGCTAGCATCAGATACGCAGTATTTT
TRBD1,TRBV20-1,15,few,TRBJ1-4,CSARDRQGWEEKLFF,TGCAGTGCTAGAGATCGACAGGGCTGGGAGGAAAAACTGTTTTTT
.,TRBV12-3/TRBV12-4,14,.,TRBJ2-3,CASSFGVGTDTEYF,.
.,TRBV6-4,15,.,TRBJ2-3,CASSDPGASTDTQYF,TGTGCCAGCAGTGACCCCGGTGCTAGCACAGATACGCAGTATTTT
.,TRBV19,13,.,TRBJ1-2,CASSRMTGNGYTF,TGTGCCAGTAGTCGAATGACGGGAAATGGCTACACCTTC
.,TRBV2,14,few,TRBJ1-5,CASSVAGYNQPQHF,TGTGCCAGCAGTGTAGCTGGGTACAATCAGCCCCAGCATTTT
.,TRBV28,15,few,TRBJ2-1,CASSSVGSSYNEQFF,TGTGCCAGCAGTTCTGTGGGGAGCTCCTACAATGAGCAGTTCTTC
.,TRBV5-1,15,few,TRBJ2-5,CASSLGTKNQETQYF,TGCGCCAGCAGCTTAGGGACCAAGAACCAAGAGACCCAGTACTTC